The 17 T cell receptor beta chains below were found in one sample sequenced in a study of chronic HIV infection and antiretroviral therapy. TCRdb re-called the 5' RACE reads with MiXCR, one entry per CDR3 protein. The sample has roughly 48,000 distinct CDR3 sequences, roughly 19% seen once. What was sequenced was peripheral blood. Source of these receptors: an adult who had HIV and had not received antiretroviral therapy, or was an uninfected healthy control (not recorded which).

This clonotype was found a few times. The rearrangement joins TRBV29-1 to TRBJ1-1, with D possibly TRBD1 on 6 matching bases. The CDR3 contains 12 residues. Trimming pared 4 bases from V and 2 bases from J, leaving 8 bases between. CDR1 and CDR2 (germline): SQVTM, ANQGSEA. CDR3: CSVADRNTEAFF. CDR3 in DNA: TGCAGCGTTGCGGACAGAAACACTGAAGCTTTCTTT.

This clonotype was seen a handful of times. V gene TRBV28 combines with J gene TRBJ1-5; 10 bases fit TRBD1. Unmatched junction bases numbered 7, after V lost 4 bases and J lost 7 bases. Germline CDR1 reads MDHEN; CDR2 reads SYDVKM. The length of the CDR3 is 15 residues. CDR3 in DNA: TGTGCCAGCAGTTCACCCGACAGGGGGCGGCAGCCCCAGCATTTT. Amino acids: CASSSPDRGRQPQHF.

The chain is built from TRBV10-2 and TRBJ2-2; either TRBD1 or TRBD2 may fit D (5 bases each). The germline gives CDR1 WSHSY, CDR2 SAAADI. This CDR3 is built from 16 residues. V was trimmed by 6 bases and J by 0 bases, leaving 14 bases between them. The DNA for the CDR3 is TGCGCCAGCAGGGACGGAGTGGGGGCGAACACCGGGGAGCTGTTTTTT. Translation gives CASRDGVGANTGELFF.

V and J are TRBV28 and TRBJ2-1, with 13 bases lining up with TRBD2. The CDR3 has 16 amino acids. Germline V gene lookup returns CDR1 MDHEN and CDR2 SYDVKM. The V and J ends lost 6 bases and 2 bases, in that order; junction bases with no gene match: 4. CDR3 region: CASRGLAGAPYNEQFF. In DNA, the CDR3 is TGTGCCAGCAGAGGACTAGCGGGAGCCCCCTACAATGAGCAGTTCTTC.

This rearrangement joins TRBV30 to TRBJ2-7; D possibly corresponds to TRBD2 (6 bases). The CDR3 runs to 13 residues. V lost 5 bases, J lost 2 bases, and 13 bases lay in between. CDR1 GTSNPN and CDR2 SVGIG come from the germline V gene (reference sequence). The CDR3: CAWAGTATYEQYF. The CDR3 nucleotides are TGTGCCTGGGCCGGGACTGCCACCTACGAGCAGTACTTC.

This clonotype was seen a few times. The CDR3 reads CSVRPRDNSYEQYF. In DNA, the CDR3 is TGCAGCGTCCGACCCCGGGACAACTCCTACGAGCAGTACTTC. The V and J genes are TRBV29-1 and TRBJ2-7; maybe TRBD1 (6 bases). Germline assignment: CDR1 SQVTM and CDR2 ANQGSEA. Trimming stripped 6 bases from V and 0 bases from J, with 15 bases between. This CDR3 has 14 residues.

The CDR3 spells CSVDGGGSYEQYF. The CDR3 DNA reads TGCAGCGTTGACGGAGGAGGGTCCTACGAGCAGTACTTC. This sequence joins TRBV29-1 and TRBJ2-7; possibly TRBD2 for D (6 bases). CDR3 length: 13 residues. CDR1 and CDR2 from the germline V gene are SQVTM and ANQGSEA. V lost 3 bases, J lost 1 base, and 10 bases lay in between.

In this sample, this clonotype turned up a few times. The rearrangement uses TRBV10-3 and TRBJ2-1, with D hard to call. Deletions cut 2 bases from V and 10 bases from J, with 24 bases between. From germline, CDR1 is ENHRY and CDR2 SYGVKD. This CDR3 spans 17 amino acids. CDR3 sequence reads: CAISEAFGFFSLKEQFF. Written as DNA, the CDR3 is TGTGCCATCAGTGAGGCCTTCGGTTTCTTCTCCCTGAAAGAGCAGTTCTTC.

CDR3 sequence: CAWARDWYEQYF. CDR3 nucleotides: TGTGCCTGGGCCCGGGACTGGTACGAGCAGTACTTC. The chain joins TRBV30 to TRBJ2-7; D is possibly TRBD2 (6 bases). Germline-derived CDR1 and CDR2 are GTSNPN and SVGIG (reference sequence). The CDR3 extends over 12 amino acids. The ends were cut back, 5 bases at V and 4 bases at J, with 12 bases in the middle.

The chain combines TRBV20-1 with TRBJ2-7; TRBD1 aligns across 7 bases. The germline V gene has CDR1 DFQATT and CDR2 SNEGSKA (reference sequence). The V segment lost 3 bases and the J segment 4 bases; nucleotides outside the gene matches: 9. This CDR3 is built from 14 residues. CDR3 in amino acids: CSASVGRGLYEQYF. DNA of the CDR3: TGCAGTGCTAGCGTCGGCAGGGGGTTATACGAGCAGTACTTC.

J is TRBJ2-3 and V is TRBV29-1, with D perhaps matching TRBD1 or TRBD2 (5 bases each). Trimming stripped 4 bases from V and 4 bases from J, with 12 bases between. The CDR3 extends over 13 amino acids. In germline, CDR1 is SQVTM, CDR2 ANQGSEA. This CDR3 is CSVGGRSSDTQYF. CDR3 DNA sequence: TGCAGCGTTGGGGGACGGAGTTCAGATACGCAGTATTTT.

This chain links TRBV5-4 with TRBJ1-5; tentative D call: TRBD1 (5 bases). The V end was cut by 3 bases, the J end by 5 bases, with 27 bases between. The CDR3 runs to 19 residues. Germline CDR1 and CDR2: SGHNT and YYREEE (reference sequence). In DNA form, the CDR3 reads TGTGCCAGCAGCTCGTGGGGGGACTGGGGTCCTGTGCTTGATCAGCCCCAGCATTTT. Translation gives CASSSWGDWGPVLDQPQHF.

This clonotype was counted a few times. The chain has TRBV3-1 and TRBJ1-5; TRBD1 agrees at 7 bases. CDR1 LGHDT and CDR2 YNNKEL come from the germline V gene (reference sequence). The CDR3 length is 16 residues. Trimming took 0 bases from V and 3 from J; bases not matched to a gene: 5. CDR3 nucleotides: TGTGCCAGCAGCCAAGATGGGACAGTTCCCAATCAGCCCCAGCATTTT. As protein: CASSQDGTVPNQPQHF.

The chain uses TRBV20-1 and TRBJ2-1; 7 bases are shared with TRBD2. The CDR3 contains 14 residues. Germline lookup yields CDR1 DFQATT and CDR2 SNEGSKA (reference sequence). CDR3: CSMGGGPSYNEQFF. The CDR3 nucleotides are TGCAGCATGGGGGGAGGGCCCTCCTACAATGAGCAGTTCTTC.

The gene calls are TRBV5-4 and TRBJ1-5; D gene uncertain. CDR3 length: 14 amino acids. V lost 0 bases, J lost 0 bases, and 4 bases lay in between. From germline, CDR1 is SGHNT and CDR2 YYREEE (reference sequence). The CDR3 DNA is TGTGCCAGCAGCTTGGACCTTAGCAATCAGCCCCAGCATTTT. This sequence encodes CASSLDLSNQPQHF.

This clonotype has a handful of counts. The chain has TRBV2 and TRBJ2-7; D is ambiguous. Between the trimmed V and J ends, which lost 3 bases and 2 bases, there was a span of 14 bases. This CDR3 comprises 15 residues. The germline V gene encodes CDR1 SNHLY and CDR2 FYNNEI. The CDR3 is CASSDSSARAYEQYF. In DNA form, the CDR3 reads TGTGCCAGCAGTGATAGTTCAGCCCGAGCCTACGAGCAGTACTTC.

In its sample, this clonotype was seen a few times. CDR3 nucleotide sequence: TGTGCCAGCAGCTTAACATCGCTAGCGGGGGCCGGGGAGCTGTTTTTT. It codes for CASSLTSLAGAGELFF. The rearrangement links TRBV7-3 to TRBJ2-2, with 10 bases that match TRBD2. With V trimmed by 0 bases and J by 6 bases, 4 bases remained unmatched. Germline V gene data show CDR1 as SGHTA and CDR2 as FQGTGA. The CDR3 consists of 16 residues.